This is a list of T cell receptor beta chains from one sample in a study of blood T cell repertoires in COVID-19. Sequenced by immunoSEQ multiplex PCR; TCRdb stores in-frame clones only, minus some. The data show around 200,000 clones, about four fifths seen once. Source material: peripheral blood. Receptor source: a man aged 50 or older with active or convalescent COVID-19. The CDR3 runs from the conserved cysteine through the conserved F or W. A D gene is named only where the DNA matches it firmly. Some rows mark clone size as missing; the rest say once, few, many or name a class of expanded clone.

TRBV30	TRBD1	NA	TRBJ1-2	TGTGCCTGGAGCTCGACAGGGGTAGGCTATGGCTACACCTTC	CAWSSTGVGYGYTF
TRBV5-1	TRBD1	NA	TRBJ1-1	TGCGCCAGCAGCTTTAGGGACAGTGGCACTGAAGCTTTCTTT	CASSFRDSGTEAFF
TRBV11-2	NA	NA	TRBJ2-2	TGTGCCAGCAGCTTGGGGGGTTGGGGGGCCGGGGAGCTGTTTTTT	CASSLGGWGAGELFF
TRBV20-1	NA	NA	TRBJ1-1	TGCAGTGCTAGTTACGACAGGCCGAACACTGAAGCTTTCTTT	CSASYDRPNTEAFF
TRBV19	TRBD1	NA	TRBJ1-5	TGTGCCAGTAGTTCGATCGCCGGGACAGGGGGCCCTATTAGCAATCAGCCCCAGCATTTT	CASSSIAGTGGPISNQPQHF
TRBV11-2	NA	NA	TRBJ2-7	TGTGCCAGCAGCTCCCGACGAACGCCGGGGAGCTCCTACGAGCAGTACTTC	CASSSRRTPGSSYEQYF
TRBV19	TRBD2	once	TRBJ2-2	TGTGCCAGTAGTACCGTTAGCGGGGACACCGGGGAGCTGTTTTTT	CASSTVSGDTGELFF
TRBV5-1	TRBD2	once	TRBJ2-2	TGCGCCAGCAGCTTGGTGGGACTAGTCATGCCCGGGGAGCTGTTTTTT	CASSLVGLVMPGELFF
TRBV5-4	NA	NA	TRBJ2-3	TGTGCCAGCAGCACCGCGGGGGCCGGGTTGACAGATACGCAGTATTTT	CASSTAGAGLTDTQYF
TRBV5-4	NA	NA	TRBJ2-5	TGTGCCAGCAGCTTAATAGCGGACCAAGAGACCCAGTACTTC	CASSLIADQETQYF
TRBV3-1/TRBV3-2	NA	NA	TRBJ1-1	TGTGCCAGCAGCCAAGTTAGGGAGGGGGCTGAAGCTTTCTTT	CASSQVREGAEAFF
TRBV5-1	NA	NA	TRBJ1-1	TGCGCCAGCAGCTTGGAAGTGTCAAGGCCGGGGACTTTCTTT	CASSLEVSRPGTFF
TRBV19	NA	NA	TRBJ1-3	TGTGCCAGTAGCGAACAGGGCGGAAACACCATATATTTT	CASSEQGGNTIYF
TRBV7-2	TRBD2	NA	TRBJ2-7	TGTGCCAGCAGCCACCTCGGACTAGCGGGAGTGTGGTACTTC	CASSHLGLAGVWYF
TRBV27	NA	NA	TRBJ2-1	NA	CASSLVGQGAKFF
TRBV10-3	NA	NA	TRBJ1-2	TGTGCCATCAGTGAGTCTAGGGAGGGGGACCCCTATGGCTACACCTTC	CAISESREGDPYGYTF
TRBV30	NA	many	TRBJ1-6	TGTGCCTATCTAACGGGGGGAAGTTCACCCCTCCACTTT	CAYLTGGSSPLHF
TRBV27	TRBD1	few	TRBJ2-7	TGTGCCAGCAGTTTAAACAGGGGCTACGAGCAGTACTTC	CASSLNRGYEQYF
TRBV27	TRBD1	NA	TRBJ1-6	TGTGCCAGCAGTTTAGAAGCCGGGTGGGACAGGGGGGACCTTTCACCCCTCCACTTT	CASSLEAGWDRGDLSPLHF
TRBV6-5	NA	NA	TRBJ1-6	TGTGCCAGTCGAGGAGGCGCAGGCTCACCCCTCCACTTT	CASRGGAGSPLHF
TRBV4-2	TRBD1	NA	TRBJ2-7	TGTGCCAGCAGAAGCGGACAGGGAGAATCCTACGAGCAGTACTTC	CASRSGQGESYEQYF
TRBV18	TRBD1	NA	TRBJ2-1	TGTGCCAGCTCACCACCGGGGACAGGGCGATTGAATGAGCAGTTCTTC	CASSPPGTGRLNEQFF
TRBV14	NA	NA	TRBJ1-6	TGTGCCAGCAGCCCCGGACCCGTAAAGCGGACGGATAATTCACCCCTCCACTTT	CASSPGPVKRTDNSPLHF
TRBV6-5	NA	NA	TRBJ2-2	TGTGCCAGCTCCGACAGAACACCGGCGGAGCTGTTTTTT	CASSDRTPAELFF
TRBV18	TRBD2	NA	TRBJ2-7	TGTGCCAGCTCACCCCTTATGGGTAGCGGGGGGGCCCACGAGCAGTACTTC	CASSPLMGSGGAHEQYF
TRBV7-9	TRBD2	NA	TRBJ2-7	TGTGCCAGCAGCTCGGGGGGAGGGCCCTCCTACGAGCAGTACTTC	CASSSGGGPSYEQYF
TRBV6-5	NA	NA	TRBJ2-1	TGTGCCAGCAGTTACGGCGGGGTCTCCTACAATGAGCAGTTCTTC	CASSYGGVSYNEQFF
TRBV10-2	TRBD2	NA	TRBJ2-3	TGCGCCAGCAGCACGACTAGCGGGGGCACAGATACGCAGTATTTT	CASSTTSGGTDTQYF
TRBV19	NA	NA	TRBJ1-4	TGTGCCAGTAGTATCGGGGGGTCAAATGAAAAACTGTTTTTT	CASSIGGSNEKLFF
TRBV28	TRBD1	NA	TRBJ1-5	TGTGCCAGCAGTTCCTCCGGGACAGGGAATCAGCCCCAGCATTTT	CASSSSGTGNQPQHF
TRBV10-2	TRBD1	NA	TRBJ2-7	TGCGCCAGCAGTGAATGGGGACAGAGCTCCTACGAGCAGTACTTC	CASSEWGQSSYEQYF
TRBV9	TRBD1	NA	TRBJ1-2	TGTGCCAGCAGCGTAGCAGACAGGGGGCTCGCCTATGGCTACACCTTC	CASSVADRGLAYGYTF
TRBV5-1	NA	NA	TRBJ1-2	TGCGCCAGTTCGGCGGGGACCCACTATGGCTACACCTTC	CASSAGTHYGYTF
TRBV7-2	NA	NA	TRBJ1-3	TGTGCCAGCAGCTTTGGGCTGAAGAAGAGCTCTGGAAACACCATATATTTT	CASSFGLKKSSGNTIYF
TRBV10-3	NA	NA	TRBJ1-6	TGTGCCATCAGTGACTCAGGGTTTTTGTCACCCCTCCACTTT	CAISDSGFLSPLHF
TRBV5-1	NA	NA	TRBJ1-1	TGCGCCAGCAGCCCCGTACGTAGGTCAGGCACTGAAGCTTTCTTT	CASSPVRRSGTEAFF
TRBV3-1/TRBV3-2	TRBD1	NA	TRBJ1-2	TGTGCCAGCAGCCAAGAAGGACAGGGGGGACCGTGGTATGGCTACACCTTC	CASSQEGQGGPWYGYTF
TRBV27	NA	few	TRBJ2-3	TGTGCCAGCAGAGGACAGACATCTAGCACAGATACGCAGTATTTT	CASRGQTSSTDTQYF
TRBV6-5	NA	NA	TRBJ1-6	TGTGCCAGCAGTCTTACCAGGGTTTATAATTCACCCCTCCACTTT	CASSLTRVYNSPLHF
TRBV30	NA	NA	TRBJ1-5	TGTGCCTGGAAACAGCCCAATCAGCCCCAGCATTTT	CAWKQPNQPQHF
TRBV7-9	NA	NA	TRBJ1-1	TGTGCCAGCAGCAAGGAGACAGGAACTGTAGAAGCTTTCTTT	CASSKETGTVEAFF
TRBV4-3	NA	NA	TRBJ2-3	TGCGCCAGCAGCCAAAATGGACAGACTAGCACAGATACGCAGTATTTT	CASSQNGQTSTDTQYF
TRBV14	TRBD2	NA	TRBJ2-5	TGTGCCAGCAGCCAAGGGTTCGGGGGGAGAGAGACCCAGTACTTC	CASSQGFGGRETQYF
TRBV6-2/TRBV6-3	NA	once	TRBJ2-7	TGTGCCAGCAGTTACCCCCCACGGTTGTCCTACGAGCAGTACTTC	CASSYPPRLSYEQYF
TRBV7-9	TRBD1	NA	TRBJ1-1	TGTGCCAGCAGCCCCGGACAGGGGGCAATCATGAACACTGAAGCTTTCTTT	CASSPGQGAIMNTEAFF
TRBV10-3	NA	few	TRBJ1-5	TGTGCCATCAGTGAAGAGCGGGATCAGCCCCAGCATTTT	CAISEERDQPQHF
TRBV7-8	NA	NA	TRBJ2-5	NA	CASSLVGVAGGTLYF
TRBV28	TRBD1	NA	TRBJ2-7	TGTGCCAGCACTGGGACAGGAACCTACGAGCAGTACTTC	CASTGTGTYEQYF
TRBV30	TRBD1	NA	TRBJ2-2	TGTGCCTGGAGTGACCGACAGGGCATCGGGGAGCTGTTTTTT	CAWSDRQGIGELFF
TRBV11-2	NA	NA	TRBJ1-1	TGTGCCAGCAGCCCATTCGGGGGTGTTGGGAACACTGAAGCTTTCTTT	CASSPFGGVGNTEAFF
TRBV18	TRBD1	NA	TRBJ1-4	TGTGCCAGCTCCCTACTTGCGGGACAGGGGGCTTTAACGACTAATGAAAAACTGTTTTTT	CASSLLAGQGALTTNEKLFF
TRBV9	NA	NA	TRBJ1-3	TGTGCCAGCAGCGTAGATCAGGGATCGGCTGGAAACACCATATATTTT	CASSVDQGSAGNTIYF
TRBV18	NA	NA	TRBJ1-2	TGTGCCAGCTCACCAGGCCCCCCTGTGGGGGCGTACTATGGCTACACCTTC	CASSPGPPVGAYYGYTF